A selection of T cell receptor beta chains follows, all from one sample in a study of CD8+ T cells in alopecia areata. Repertoires were generated with immunoSEQ multiplex PCR, while TCRdb's copy carries only in-frame clones and drops some. Here the sample spans around 200,000 clones, roughly 50% being singletons. The source material was CD8+ T cells sorted from blood, sampled at week 24, from a patient treated with tofacitinib. These TCRs come from a human donor with alopecia areata. The CDR3 runs from the conserved cysteine through the conserved F or W. The D gene is left open where the match is weak.

V	D	CDR3
TRBV4-1	NA	CASSQVTKQPQHF
TRBV13	TRBD1	CASSSSENRGSLDSPLHF
TRBV23-1	NA	CASMSDSLSDTQYF
TRBV7-8	TRBD2	CASSYQRESYNEQFF
TRBV21-1	NA	CASSKAEGSKPFQETQYF
TRBV7-2	TRBD1	CASIVNQGGTDTQYF
TRBV27	TRBD2	CASSQGTSGGTNEQFF
TRBV15	TRBD1	CATSRERKGADYGYTF
TRBV25-1	NA	CASRGANVLTF
TRBV5-1	NA	CASSLGRPQETQYF
TRBV5-6	NA	CASSLGRGPTEAFF
TRBV7-2	NA	CASSALRGNTIYF
TRBV30	NA	CAWSVEGGNTEAFF
TRBV7-4	NA	CASSLVSRPNYGYTF
TRBV18	NA	CASSPVRYNEQFF
TRBV5-1	NA	CASSSEGYEQYF
TRBV29-1	NA	CSVDLTNEQFF
TRBV4-1	NA	CASSRIVGGTYTQYF
TRBV6-5	NA	CASSLTRGAKWGYTF
TRBV5-4	NA	CASSPGDIYTGELFF
TRBV18	NA	CASSPPFTDTQYF
TRBV4-1	TRBD1	CASSQAGTGDYEQYF
TRBV2	NA	CASVGRTTDTQYF
TRBV7-9	NA	CASSATGSNYGYTF
TRBV12-5	NA	CASGSPGDNSYEQYF
TRBV27	NA	CASRAFVEETQYF
TRBV7-8	NA	CASSLGAASLVF
TRBV4-1	NA	CASSRDDHSNQPQHF
TRBV25-1	NA	CASSEFRGVDTEAFF
TRBV15	TRBD1	CATSGTGTDYEQYF
TRBV4-1	NA	CASSQRSLLGQPQHF
TRBV5-6	NA	CASSGGTGKPYGYTF
TRBV30	NA	CAYDWGRYGYTF
TRBV14	NA	CASSQKPPGLYNEQFF
TRBV30	NA	CAWSNSALTEAFF
TRBV7-3	TRBD1	CASSLRGQGARETQYF
TRBV7-9	NA	CASSRQMNQPQHF
TRBV2	NA	CASSERRQIDYNSPLHF
TRBV25-1	NA	CASSEYEGTGENEKLFF
TRBV25-1	NA	CASSTWGNQPQHF
TRBV29-1	NA	CSATNELSSGNTIYF
TRBV9	NA	CASRGSGTYTTDTQYF
TRBV9	NA	CATRENEQFF
TRBV5-1	NA	CASSSRDTYEQYF
TRBV29-1	TRBD2	CSVATGTNRYEQYF
TRBV4-2	TRBD2	CASSQRLAGGPGPNTQYF
TRBV7-9	NA	CASSGESYEQYF